These T cell receptor beta chains were read from a single sample in a study of T cells in Graves' hyperthyroidism and ophthalmopathy. TCRdb recomputed calls from the multiplex PCR reads with MiXCR, one row per CDR3 protein. The sample holds around 300,000 distinct CDR3 sequences, nearly 15% seen once. The specimen sequenced was blood. All receptors come from a woman aged 45-59 years with Graves' hyperthyroidism that later progressed to Graves' ophthalmopathy. The CDR3 runs from the conserved cysteine through the conserved F or W. Fields, in order: J gene, V gene, CDR3 protein.

J: TRBJ2-1; V: TRBV7-9; CDR3: CASSLALAGVSVEQFF
J: TRBJ2-7; V: TRBV14; CDR3: CASSQGLAESYEQYF
J: TRBJ1-4; V: TRBV2; CDR3: CASSSGTGSEKLFF
J: TRBJ2-1; V: TRBV12-3/TRBV12-4; CDR3: CASSLGLGPSNEQFF
J: TRBJ2-7; V: TRBV29-1; CDR3: CSVEAGQGMREQYF
J: TRBJ2-3; V: TRBV20-1; CDR3: CSAIGGRATDTQYF
J: TRBJ2-5; V: TRBV20-1; CDR3: CSARTSGQETQYF
J: TRBJ1-6; V: TRBV29-1; CDR3: CSARVGRENSPLHF
J: TRBJ2-2; V: TRBV13; CDR3: CASSPGLAGGQGELFF
J: TRBJ2-1; V: TRBV7-8; CDR3: CASSSRLAEEQFF
J: TRBJ2-5; V: TRBV6-1; CDR3: CASGQQETQYF
J: TRBJ1-5; V: TRBV6-2/TRBV6-3; CDR3: CASSAGTFDVYFSNQPQHF
J: TRBJ1-5; V: TRBV2; CDR3: CASSDKGGSNQPQHF
J: TRBJ2-2; V: TRBV24-1; CDR3: CATSDPVRGRGTGELFF
J: TRBJ2-3; V: TRBV20-1; CDR3: CSASSRETGTDTQYF
J: TRBJ2-7; V: TRBV6-1; CDR3: CASWTLPGGWLRGSFYEQYF
J: TRBJ2-3; V: TRBV5-6; CDR3: CASSVQDTQYF
J: TRBJ2-5; V: TRBV3-1; CDR3: CASSQVRGLQETQYF
J: TRBJ2-7; V: TRBV18; CDR3: CASSPGTYSYEQYF
J: TRBJ2-5; V: TRBV27; CDR3: CASSSYSGGYQETQYF
J: TRBJ2-7; V: TRBV6-2/TRBV6-3; CDR3: CASRLRQTRWSYEQYF
J: TRBJ1-5; V: TRBV10-1; CDR3: CASSGREDQPQHF
J: TRBJ2-2; V: TRBV5-1; CDR3: CASSSRVAGVSGELFF
J: TRBJ1-6; V: TRBV2; CDR3: CASLSTGQGFYSPLHF
J: TRBJ2-5; V: TRBV2; CDR3: CASSEFAAGETQYF
J: TRBJ1-5; V: TRBV29-1; CDR3: CSVVSGLGNQPQHF
J: TRBJ2-7; V: TRBV2; CDR3: CASVGRSYEQYF